This T cell receptor beta chain was obtained from a study of OX40 agonist ivuxolimab in advanced cancers. About the study: At doses from 0.01 to 10 mg/kg, patients were given intravenous ivuxolimab every 2 weeks.

Germline V gene data show CDR1 as GTSNPN and CDR2 as SVGIG (reference sequence). Trimming removed 7 bases at V and 4 bases at J, with 10 bases between. This CDR3 has 12 residues. Assay used: immunoSEQ multiplex PCR; TCRdb lists only in-frame clones, some missing. The table includes tens of thousands of clones, 75% to 90% detected once. The receptor was derived from an adult with an advanced solid tumor such as melanoma, head and neck, liver or kidney cancer. The material was CD4+ or CD8+ T cells sorted from blood, obtained in a trial of the OX40 agonist ivuxolimab. The chain carries TRBV30 and TRBJ1-4; D gene uncertain. The CDR3 DNA follows: TGTGCCTCGCTCGTCGTTAATGAAAAACTGTTTTTT. It specifies CASLVVNEKLFF. The variable domain in full, with the rest retrieved from reference TRBV30 and TRBJ1-4, is SQTIHQWPATLVQPVGSPLSLECTVEGTSNPNLYWYRQAAGRGLQLLFYSVGIGQISSEVPQNLSASRPQDRQFILSSKKLLLSDSGFYLCASLVVNEKLFFGSGTQLSVL.